The 9 T cell receptor beta chains reported below all come from one sample, sequenced in a study of OX40 agonist ivuxolimab in advanced cancers. Assay: immunoSEQ multiplex PCR; the TCRdb copy retains only in-frame clones and omits some. The sample yields fewer than 85,000 clones, about 90% seen once. The sample was CD4+ or CD8+ T cells sorted from blood, taken in a trial of the OX40 agonist ivuxolimab. These receptors originate from an adult with an advanced solid tumor such as melanoma, head and neck, liver or kidney cancer.

This chain connects TRBV19 to TRBJ2-1, with D possibly being TRBD2 (5 bases). From germline, CDR1 is LNHDA and CDR2 SQIVND (reference sequence). The CDR3 has 14 residues. V lost 2 bases to trimming and J lost 7 bases, with 12 bases between them. CDR3 nucleotides: TGTGCCAGTAGTATAACGGGCGGGTTGAATGAGCAGTTCTTC. Translating gives CASSITGGLNEQFF.

The chain joins TRBV7-3 to TRBJ2-7, with TRBD2 matching 10 bases. This CDR3 spans 15 amino acids. Trimming at V came to 4 bases and at J to 2 bases, leaving 5 bases not matched to a gene. CDR1 and CDR2 (germline): SGHTA, FQGTGA. CDR3 sequence: CASSSLAGAAYEQYF. CDR3 bases: TGTGCCAGCAGCTCGCTAGCGGGGGCCGCCTACGAGCAGTACTTC. Variable domain in full (rest from reference TRBV7-3 and TRBJ2-7): GAGVSQTPSNKVTEKGKYVELRCDPISGHTALYWYRQSLGQGPEFLIYFQGTGAADDSGLPNDRFFAVRPEGSVSTLKIQRTERGDSAVYLCASSSLAGAAYEQYFGPGTRLTVT.

This clone was observed once. The chain is built from TRBV5-1 and TRBJ2-7; TRBD1 aligns across 8 bases. V lost 5 bases and J lost 3; bases outside the gene matches: 10. Looked up from germline, CDR1 is SGHRS and CDR2 is YFSETQ. The CDR3 extends over 15 amino acids. For the CDR3, the DNA is TGCGCCAGCAGTGTTGGGACAGGACTAATCTACGAGCAGTACTTC. This codes for CASSVGTGLIYEQYF.

This chain links TRBV6-5 with TRBJ2-1, with 9 positions matching TRBD1. V was pared by 6 bases and J by 4 bases, with 4 bases of the junction left unmatched. The germline gives CDR1 MNHEY, CDR2 SVGAGI. The CDR3 covers 14 residues. The CDR3 sequence: CASSPGTGYNEQFF. In DNA, the CDR3 is TGTGCCAGCAGCCCGGGGACAGGGTACAATGAGCAGTTCTTC.

This chain connects TRBV4-1 to TRBJ2-7; TRBD1 matches 11 bases. Germline trimming cut 1 base from V and 12 bases from J; bases unmatched to any gene: 14. Germline-derived CDR1 and CDR2 are MGHRA and YSYEKL. This CDR3 has 16 amino acids. CDR3 residues: CASSQGGTGGILAPYF. The CDR3 DNA is TGCGCCAGCAGCCAAGGGGGGACAGGGGGTATACTCGCCCCGTACTTC.

This clone was seen just once. The J gene is TRBJ1-2, the V gene TRBV19; D is perhaps TRBD1 (6 bases). Germline values: CDR1 LNHDA, CDR2 SQIVND (reference sequence). V was trimmed by 7 bases and J by 1 base, leaving 16 bases between them. The CDR3 loop spans 15 amino acids. DNA for the CDR3: TGTGCCAGTACCGAAGGACAGACGCTTAACTATGGCTACACCTTC. Encoded protein: CASTEGQTLNYGYTF. The entire variable domain, with the rest obtained from reference TRBV19 and TRBJ1-2, is as follows: DGGITQSPKYLFRKEGQNVTLSCEQNLNHDAMYWYRQDPGQGLRLIYYSQIVNDFQKGDIAEGYSVSREKKESFPLTVTSAQKNPTAFYLCASTEGQTLNYGYTFGSGTRLTVV.

The V gene is TRBV28, the J gene TRBJ1-5, with D hard to call. V lost 5 bases and J 9 bases, leaving 11 bases between the germline ends. There are 12 residues in the CDR3. In germline, CDR1 is MDHEN, CDR2 SYDVKM. CDR3 coding DNA: TGTGCCAGCAGTGGCTTGAGAGGGCCCCAGCATTTT. Translation: CASSGLRGPQHF.

The J gene is TRBJ1-3, the V gene TRBV15; 8 bases agree with TRBD1. The V gene's germline CDR1 is LNHNV and CDR2 YYDKDF (reference sequence). The trim removed 3 bases at V and 3 bases at J, leaving 7 bases unmatched. The CDR3 covers 16 residues. The CDR3 bases are TGTGCCACCAGCAGGCTGGTGACAGGGGTTGGAAACACCATATATTTT. Translating it yields CATSRLVTGVGNTIYF.

CDR3 nucleotides: TGTGCCAGCAGTTACCTCGCCGGGACAGTCGGAAACACCATATATTTT. Amino acids: CASSYLAGTVGNTIYF. J is TRBJ1-3 and V is TRBV6-5; 7 positions agree with TRBD1. Germline CDR1 and CDR2: MNHEY and SVGAGI. The CDR3 is made up of 16 amino acids. V gave up 2 bases and J gave up 4 bases; unmatched junction bases: 8.